The T cell receptor beta chain described here comes from a study of T cells after yellow fever vaccination (dated by TCRdb to about 2019). Broadly, across the study: Libraries from fractions with low cell numbers were prepared with the SMART-Seq v4 Ultra Low Input RNA kit. To follow T-cell clones before and after primary and booster YFV17D yellow fever vaccination, bulk TCR alpha and beta repertoires were sequenced over time. The cohort comprised two healthy male donors, one aged 18 to 30 and one aged 30 to 40 years. Blood was drawn at multiple timepoints before and after primary and secondary immunization, with bulk PBMC replicates and cell subsets isolated.

For sequencing, an Illumina NovaSeq 6000 was employed. TCR cDNA was made using 5'RACE template switching, a step that added a universal primer site and unique molecular identifiers. Priming for cDNA synthesis came from both the TCR alpha and TCR beta constant segments. Library amplification used two PCR steps, and the second PCR step added sample barcodes and sequencing adapters. Libraries were sequenced on Illumina HiSeq 2500 (2x100 bp) or NovaSeq (2x150 bp). In the authors' own workflow: Reads were demultiplexed and collapsed into UMI consensus sequences with MIGEC, and V(D)J alignment was performed with MiXCR. Using edgeR on replicate PBMC samples, clonotypes were called vaccine-responding if FDR was below 0.01 and the log2 fold change was above 5 up to day 15. Each bulk clonotype was labeled CD4 or CD8 based on which sequenced repertoire, CD4 or CD8, contained the clonotype at higher abundance. TCRdb trimmed public reads at Q25 via fastp, called clones via MiXCR and kept in-frame beta chains. Rows merge per CDR3 protein into single entries with the most common DNA and genes. These V and J calls derive from TCRdb rather than the authors' analysis. The sample has 230,000 or so distinct CDR3 sequences on record, more than 3.5% of them singletons. The top ten clones comprise 15% to 20% of the sample.

This clonotype was observed at least ten times. This clone's antigen is unknown. Per-base qualities were not stored, and no clone one base away is much larger. Overall study results and their limits: Because abundant contaminating clonotypes from the bulk population could be contained in FACS-sorted repertoires, computational filtering was required. Most clones expanded after primary vaccination were re-detected after the booster (almost 98% of CD4 and approximately 88% of CD8), suggesting broad memory maintenance. Compared with the primary T-cell response, the secondary T-cell response was weaker but faster, peaking on day 5 rather than day 15. A small share of clonotypes occurred in both CD4 and CD8 compartments, likely arising from convergent recombination. The study included only a couple of donors, which limits how far the findings can be generalized.

The intended sense of this specimen's treatment or condition label: live attenuated yellow fever vaccine strain. At every blood-draw timepoint, two biological replicates of bulk PBMCs were collected. A standard Ficoll-Paque protocol was used to isolate PBMCs from peripheral blood. RNA was extracted with TriZol from bulk PBMCs, CD4 and CD8 fractions, and dextramer-positive and dextramer-negative fractions. Including cysteine and phenylalanine, the CDR3 has 13 amino acids. Left in the record is the CDR3 DNA by itself, 39 bases read in frame from the first base. Looking up the germline V gene (reference sequence) yields CDR1 SEHNR and CDR2 FQNEAQ. V sheds 8 bases and J sheds 0 bases, leaving 8 bases between their ends.

The V and J segments used are TRBV7-9 and TRBJ1-5; no D segment can be confidently identified. The sequence was collected from a man between 18 and 35 years old who received the YFV17D yellow fever vaccine. The material sequenced was PBMCs, taken 15 days after the yellow fever booster vaccination. The DNA sequence is as follows: TGTGCCAGCCACTCCTATAGCAATCAGCCCCAGCATTTT. It translates as CASHSYSNQPQHF.